The clone carrying this T cell receptor (beta chain) occurred many times. The antigen remains undetermined. The V end lost 5 bases, the J end lost 5 bases, and 18 bases lay between the germline ends. Germline assignment: CDR1 SGHTA and CDR2 FQGNSA. The CDR3 has 15 amino acids. Stated time point: newly diagnosed GD, antithyroid drugs for less than 3 months. Making the TCR library involved RNA that had been extracted from PBMCs. The data are from a study of regulatory T cells in long-lasting Graves disease. Study-level findings and limits: Repertoires from persistent disease leaned toward TRBV28, TRBJ1-2 and TRBJ2-5. The study examined only peripheral blood, not thyroid tissue.

With iRepertoire HTBI primers and Arm-PCR of CDR3 regions, TCR beta libraries were built. TCRdb re-analysed the multiplex PCR reads in MiXCR, keeping a single row per CDR3 protein. This table holds 600,000 to 650,000 distinct CDR3 sequences, around 17% found once. These data also formed part of another study, on T cells in Graves' hyperthyroidism and ophthalmopathy. That source reports: Pregnant or lactating patients were excluded, as were those with uncontrolled infection or other autoimmune disease. HTBI primers were the set used in a first-round RT-PCR of the TCR CDR3.

This TCR derives from a woman between 25 and 40 years old with Graves disease. This chain uses TRBV7-2 with TRBJ2-5; TRBD1 is a possible D gene (6 bases). The material was peripheral blood mononuclear cells (PBMCs), obtained at new diagnosis, from a patient treated with antithyroid drugs. CDR3 coding DNA: TGTGCCAGCAGCCCCCGTACAGGGTTGCGCGAGACCCAGTACTTC. This gives the protein CASSPRTGLRETQYF.